The TCR beta chain described here comes from a study of sequential checkpoint blockade in melanoma. Study overall: Maintenance nivolumab came after either treatment sequence.

The treatment: randomized to nivolumab then ipilimumab (arm A) or the reverse (arm B). From thawed PBMCs, live CD3+CD8+ cells negative for CD19 and CD56 were sorted. The germline CDR1 and CDR2 sequences are SGHTA and FQGTGA. This CDR3 spans 14 amino acids. The V segment lost 4 bases and the J segment 3 bases; nucleotides outside the gene matches: 2. Clones were sequenced by immunoSEQ multiplex PCR, and TCRdb holds only the in-frame ones, with some missing. Seen here are 30,000 to 40,000 clones, 80% to 90% observed once, and the top ten hold approximately 6%. Sample: CD8+ T cells sorted from blood (inferred from file names), taken from a patient given nivolumab and ipilimumab in sequence. The TCR sequence derives from a human donor with melanoma. This chain connects TRBV7-3 to TRBJ1-1; 10 nucleotides agree with TRBD1. For the CDR3, the DNA is TGTGCCAGCAGCTGGACAGGGGGAGACACTGAAGCTTTCTTT. Its translation: CASSWTGGDTEAFF.